This TCR beta chain stems from a study of blood T cell repertoires in COVID-19. On the study more broadly: Collection of acute and convalescent COVID-19 samples took place in the United States, Italy and Spain. PBMCs, B-cell-depleted T cells, or T cells provided the cDNA or gDNA that made up the material.

How the authors handled the data: By means of reference gene primer amplification, nucleated cell counts were estimated. The data were produced by immunoSEQ multiplex PCR, yet TCRdb's version contains in-frame clones alone and is incomplete. The DNA gave D and trimming, while V, J and clone size come from that table. The sample has around 180,000 clones; roughly nine tenths are singletons. This receptor was obtained from a man in his 70s with active or convalescent COVID-19. The sample comprised peripheral blood.

CDR3 in DNA: TGTGCCAGCAGCTTAGAAGGGGCAGGACCGCAGCCCCAGCATTTT. It specifies CASSLEGAGPQPQHF. The V and J genes are TRBV11-2 and TRBJ1-5; D might be TRBD1 (5 bases). The CDR3 sequence is 15 residues long. V gave up 0 bases and J gave up 7 bases, with 13 bases separating them. The germline V gene encodes CDR1 SGHAT and CDR2 FQNNGV.